The T cell receptor beta chain described here comes from a study of molecular identifiers for immune sequencing clone quantification. This clonotype came up a few times. CD8+CD4-CCR7+CD45RA+ cells were sorted as naive CD8 T cells. TCRdb ran MiXCR on the PCR reads and lists one entry per CDR3 protein. Here the sample spans some 59,000 distinct CDR3 sequences, about 23% being singletons. The germline gives CDR1 GTSNPN, CDR2 SVGIG (reference sequence). J was trimmed by 2 bases and V by 4 bases; bases with no gene match: 4. The CDR3 length is 14 residues. The TCR comes from a human donor in good health. Some libraries in this study had Jurkat cell RNA spiked in. Sequenced: naive CD8+ T cells from blood, with Jurkat cell RNA spiked in. Sample subset: FACS-sorted CD8+CD4-CCR7+CD45RA+ naive T cells. The J gene is TRBJ2-1, the V gene TRBV30, with 8 bases that match TRBD2. As DNA, the CDR3 is TGTGCCTGGAACAGCGGGAGACCCTACAATGAGCAGTTCTTC. Its translation: CAWNSGRPYNEQFF.